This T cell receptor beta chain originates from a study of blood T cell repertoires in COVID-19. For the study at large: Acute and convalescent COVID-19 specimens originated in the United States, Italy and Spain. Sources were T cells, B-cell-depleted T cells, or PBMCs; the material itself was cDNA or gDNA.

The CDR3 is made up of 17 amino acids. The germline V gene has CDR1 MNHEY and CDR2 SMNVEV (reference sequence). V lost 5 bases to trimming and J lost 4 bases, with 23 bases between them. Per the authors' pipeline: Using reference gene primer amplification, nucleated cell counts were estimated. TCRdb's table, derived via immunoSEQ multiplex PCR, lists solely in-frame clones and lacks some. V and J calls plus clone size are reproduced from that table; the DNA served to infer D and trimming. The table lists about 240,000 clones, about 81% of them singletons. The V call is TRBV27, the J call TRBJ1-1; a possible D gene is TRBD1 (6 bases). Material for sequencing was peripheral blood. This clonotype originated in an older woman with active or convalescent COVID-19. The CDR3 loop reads CASSASQGRRLSTEAFF. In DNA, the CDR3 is TGTGCCAGCAGTGCATCGCAGGGGCGCAGGTTGAGCACTGAAGCTTTCTTT.